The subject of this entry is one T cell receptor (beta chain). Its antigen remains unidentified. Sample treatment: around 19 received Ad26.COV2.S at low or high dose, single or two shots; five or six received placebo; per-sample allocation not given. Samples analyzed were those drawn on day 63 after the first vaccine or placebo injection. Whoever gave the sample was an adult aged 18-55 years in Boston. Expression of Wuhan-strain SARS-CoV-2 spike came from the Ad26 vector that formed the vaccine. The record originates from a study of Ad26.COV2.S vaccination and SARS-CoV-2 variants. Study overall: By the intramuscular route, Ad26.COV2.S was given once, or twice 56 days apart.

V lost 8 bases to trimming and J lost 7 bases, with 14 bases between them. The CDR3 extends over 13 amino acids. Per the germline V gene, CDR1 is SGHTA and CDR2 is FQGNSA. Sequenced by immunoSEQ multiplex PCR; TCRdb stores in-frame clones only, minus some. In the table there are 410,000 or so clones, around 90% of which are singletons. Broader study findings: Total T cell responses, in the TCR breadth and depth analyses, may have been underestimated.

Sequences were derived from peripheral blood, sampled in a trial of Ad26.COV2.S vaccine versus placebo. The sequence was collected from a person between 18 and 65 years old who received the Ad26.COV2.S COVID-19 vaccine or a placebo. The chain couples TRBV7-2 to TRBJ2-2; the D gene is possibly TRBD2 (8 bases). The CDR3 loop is CASREGAIGELFF. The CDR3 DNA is TGTGCCAGCCGGGAGGGGGCCATCGGGGAGCTGTTTTTT.